Each of the 3 T cell receptor beta chains below was sequenced from the same sample in a study of cytomegalovirus exposure and HLA in healthy donors. Vbeta (60) and Jbeta (13) primers were used in the PCR. Data came from immunoSEQ multiplex PCR; TCRdb stores just in-frame clones and leaves some out. Found here are some 110,000 clones; the top ten clones hold 6.5% to 7%. Material: PBMCs. All receptors come from a man aged 35-49 years in good health and CMV-seropositive.

V usage is TRBV19 and J usage is TRBJ1-6; the match to TRBD1 covers 10 bases. V shed 1 base and J 7 bases; nucleotides not matched to a gene: 7. CDR1 and CDR2 from the germline V gene are LNHDA and SQIVND (reference sequence). The CDR3 consists of 17 residues. The CDR3 DNA reads as TGTGCCAGTAGTATAGCCGCCGGGACAGGGGACAATTCACCCCTCCACTTT. This sequence encodes CASSIAAGTGDNSPLHF.

CDR3 protein: CASSLGSGNQPQHF. DNA of the CDR3: TGTGCCAGCAGCTTGGGTTCCGGTAATCAGCCCCAGCATTTT. The chain links TRBV5-6 to TRBJ1-5; D gene unclear. V was clipped by 0 bases and J by 4 bases, with 8 bases between them. The CDR3 length is 14 residues. The germline gives CDR1 SGHDT, CDR2 YYEEEE.

V is TRBV10-1 and J is TRBJ1-1; 7 nucleotides align to TRBD1. Trimming cost V 6 bases and J 2 bases; bases outside gene matches: 6. The CDR3 runs 14 residues. Germline V gives CDR1 WNHNN, CDR2 SYGVQD (reference sequence). This CDR3 reads CASSRDSRNTEAFF. The CDR3 DNA is TGCGCCAGCAGCCGGGACAGTAGAAACACTGAAGCTTTCTTT.